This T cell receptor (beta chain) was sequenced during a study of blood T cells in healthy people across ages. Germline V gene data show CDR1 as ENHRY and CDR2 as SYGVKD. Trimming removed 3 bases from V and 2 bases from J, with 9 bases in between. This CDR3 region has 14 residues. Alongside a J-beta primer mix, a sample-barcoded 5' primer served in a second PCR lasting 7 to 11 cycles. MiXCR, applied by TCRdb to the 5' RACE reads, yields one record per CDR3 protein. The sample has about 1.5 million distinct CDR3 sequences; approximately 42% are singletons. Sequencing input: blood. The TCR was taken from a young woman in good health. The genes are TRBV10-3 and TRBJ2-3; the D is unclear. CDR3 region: CAISEKMITDTQYF. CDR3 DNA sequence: TGTGCCATCAGTGAAAAGATGATCACAGATACGCAGTATTTT.